This record looks at one TCR beta chain sequence and its context. The data belong to a study of blood T cell repertoires in COVID-19. Trimming pared 0 bases from V and 5 bases from J, leaving 7 bases between. Per the germline V gene, CDR1 is MNHEY and CDR2 is SMNVEV (reference sequence). The CDR3 contains 14 residues. Clones were read by immunoSEQ multiplex PCR, and TCRdb kept only the in-frame ones, dropping some. The sample lists approximately 230,000 clones; approximately 86% were seen once. The sequenced sample consisted of peripheral blood. J is TRBJ2-2 and V is TRBV27; D is unresolved. The sequence was collected from an elderly man with acute or convalescent COVID-19. CDR3 DNA sequence: TGTGCCAGCAGTTTATCGGGCGAGACCGGGGAGCTGTTTTTT. Translation: CASSLSGETGELFF.